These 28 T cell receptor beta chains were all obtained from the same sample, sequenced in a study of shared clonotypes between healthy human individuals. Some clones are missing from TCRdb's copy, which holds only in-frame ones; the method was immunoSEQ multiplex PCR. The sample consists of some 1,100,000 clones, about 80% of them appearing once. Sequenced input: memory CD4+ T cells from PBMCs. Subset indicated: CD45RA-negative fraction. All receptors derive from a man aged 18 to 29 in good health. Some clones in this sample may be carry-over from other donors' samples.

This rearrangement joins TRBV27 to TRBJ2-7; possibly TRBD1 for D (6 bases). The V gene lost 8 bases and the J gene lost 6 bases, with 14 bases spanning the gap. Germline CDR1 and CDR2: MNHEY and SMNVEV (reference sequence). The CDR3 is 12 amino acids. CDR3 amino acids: CASGRYRVEQYF. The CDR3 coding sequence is TGTGCCAGCGGACGCTACAGGGTCGAGCAGTACTTC.

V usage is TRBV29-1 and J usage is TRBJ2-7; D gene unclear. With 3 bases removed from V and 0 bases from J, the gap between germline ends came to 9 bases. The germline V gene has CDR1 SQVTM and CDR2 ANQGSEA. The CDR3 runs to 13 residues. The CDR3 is CSVDSAGSYEQYF. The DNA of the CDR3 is TGCAGCGTTGATTCCGCCGGCTCCTACGAGCAGTACTTC.

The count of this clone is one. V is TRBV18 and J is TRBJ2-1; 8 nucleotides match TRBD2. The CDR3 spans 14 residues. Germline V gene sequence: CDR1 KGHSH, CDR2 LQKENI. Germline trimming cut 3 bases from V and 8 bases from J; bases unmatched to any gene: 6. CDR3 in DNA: TGTGCCAGCTCACCTGGACTAGCTTGGGATGAGCAGTTCTTC. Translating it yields CASSPGLAWDEQFF.

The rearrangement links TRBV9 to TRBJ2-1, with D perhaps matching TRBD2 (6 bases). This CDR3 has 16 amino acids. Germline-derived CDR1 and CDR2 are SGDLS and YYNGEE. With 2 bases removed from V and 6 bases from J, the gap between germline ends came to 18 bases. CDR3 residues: CASSVAGSTWGNEQFF. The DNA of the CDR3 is TGTGCCAGCAGCGTTGCGGGATCCACGTGGGGCAATGAGCAGTTCTTC.

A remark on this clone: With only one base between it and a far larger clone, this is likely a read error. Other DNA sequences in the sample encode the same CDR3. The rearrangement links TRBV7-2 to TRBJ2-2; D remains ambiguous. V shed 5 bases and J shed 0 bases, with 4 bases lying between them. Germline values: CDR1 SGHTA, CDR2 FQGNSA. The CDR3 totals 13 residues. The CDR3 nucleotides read TGTGCCAGCAGCCCCGCGAACACCGGGGAGCTGTTTTTT. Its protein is CASSPANTGELFF.

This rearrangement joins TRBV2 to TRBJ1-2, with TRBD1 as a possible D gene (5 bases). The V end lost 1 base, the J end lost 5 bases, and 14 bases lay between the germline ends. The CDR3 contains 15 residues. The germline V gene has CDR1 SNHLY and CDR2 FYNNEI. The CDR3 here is CASSEGAGAVYGYTF. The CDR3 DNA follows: TGTGCCAGCAGTGAAGGGGCCGGGGCAGTTTATGGCTACACCTTC. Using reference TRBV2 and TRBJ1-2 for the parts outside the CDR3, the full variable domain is EPEVTQTPSHQVTQMGQEVILRCVPISNHLYFYWYRQILGQKVEFLVSFYNNEISEKSEIFDDQFSVERPDGSNFTLKIRSTKLEDSAMYFCASSEGAGAVYGYTFGSGTRLTVV.

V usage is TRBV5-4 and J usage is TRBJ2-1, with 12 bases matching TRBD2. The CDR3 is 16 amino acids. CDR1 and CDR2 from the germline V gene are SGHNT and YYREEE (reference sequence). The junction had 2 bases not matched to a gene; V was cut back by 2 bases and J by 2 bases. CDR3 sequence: CASSFRTSGAYNEQFF. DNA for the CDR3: TGTGCCAGCAGCTTTCGGACTAGCGGGGCCTACAATGAGCAGTTCTTC. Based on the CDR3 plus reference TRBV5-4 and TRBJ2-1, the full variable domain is ETGVTQSPTHLIKTRGQQVTLRCSSQSGHNTVSWYQQALGQGPQFIFQYYREEENGRGNFPPRFSGLQFPNYSSELNVNALELDDSALYLCASSFRTSGAYNEQFFGPGTRLTVL.

DNA of the CDR3: TGTGCCAGCAGCGTACAATCAGCGGGAGGGCCCGGGGAGCTGTTTTTT. This gives the protein CASSVQSAGGPGELFF. The V and J genes are TRBV9 and TRBJ2-2, with 10 bases identical to TRBD2. The CDR3 runs to 16 residues. The germline V gene encodes CDR1 SGDLS and CDR2 YYNGEE. V was pared by 1 base and J by 6 bases, with 6 bases of the junction left unmatched.

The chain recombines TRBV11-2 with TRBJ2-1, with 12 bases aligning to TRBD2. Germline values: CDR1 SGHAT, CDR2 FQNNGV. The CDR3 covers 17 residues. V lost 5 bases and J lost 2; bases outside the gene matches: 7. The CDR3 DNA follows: TGTGCCAGCAGCCTCGGACTAGCGGGATTGCCCTACAATGAGCAGTTCTTC. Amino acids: CASSLGLAGLPYNEQFF.

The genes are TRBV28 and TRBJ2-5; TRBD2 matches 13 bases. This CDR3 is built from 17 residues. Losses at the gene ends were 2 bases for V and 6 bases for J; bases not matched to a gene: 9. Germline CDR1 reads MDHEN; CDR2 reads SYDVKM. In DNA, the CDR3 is TGTGCCAGCAGTTTAACGGGGGGACTAGCGGGACAGAAGACCCAGTACTTC. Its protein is CASSLTGGLAGQKTQYF. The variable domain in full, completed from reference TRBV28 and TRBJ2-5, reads DVKVTQSSRYLVKRTGEKVFLECVQDMDHENMFWYRQDPGLGLRLIYFSYDVKMKEKGDIPEGYSVSREKKERFSLILESASTNQTSMYLCASSLTGGLAGQKTQYFGPGTRLLVL.

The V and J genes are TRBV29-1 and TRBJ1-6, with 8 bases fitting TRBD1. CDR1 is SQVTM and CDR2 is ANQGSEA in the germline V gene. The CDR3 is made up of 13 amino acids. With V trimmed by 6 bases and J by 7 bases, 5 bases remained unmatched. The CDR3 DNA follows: TGCAGCGTCGGACAGGGAAGCAATTCACCCCTCCACTTT. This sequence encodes CSVGQGSNSPLHF.

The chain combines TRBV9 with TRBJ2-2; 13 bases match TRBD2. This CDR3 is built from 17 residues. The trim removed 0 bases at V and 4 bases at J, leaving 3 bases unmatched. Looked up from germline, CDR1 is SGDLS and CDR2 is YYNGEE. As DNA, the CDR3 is TGTGCCAGCAGCGTAGAGGGACTAGCGGGACTCACCGGGGAGCTGTTTTTT. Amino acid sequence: CASSVEGLAGLTGELFF.

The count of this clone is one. CDR3 bases: TGTGCCAGCAGCCTGCTAGCGCCGACCTACAATGAGCAGTTCTTC. The encoded protein is CASSLLAPTYNEQFF. The rearrangement links TRBV7-2 to TRBJ2-1; D might be TRBD2 (6 bases). CDR3 length: 15 residues. V was clipped by 5 bases and J by 2 bases, with 13 bases between them. Germline V lookup: CDR1 SGHTA, CDR2 FQGNSA.

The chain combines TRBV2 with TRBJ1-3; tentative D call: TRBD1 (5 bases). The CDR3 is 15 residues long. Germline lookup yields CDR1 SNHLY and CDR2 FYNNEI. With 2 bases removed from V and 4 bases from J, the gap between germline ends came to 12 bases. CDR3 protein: CASSEQGLTGNTIYF. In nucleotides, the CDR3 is TGTGCCAGCAGTGAACAGGGCTTAACCGGAAACACCATATATTTT.

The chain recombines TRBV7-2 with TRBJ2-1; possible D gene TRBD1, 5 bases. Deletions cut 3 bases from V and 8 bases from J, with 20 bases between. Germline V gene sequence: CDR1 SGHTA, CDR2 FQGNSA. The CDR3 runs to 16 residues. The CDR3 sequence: CASSLVPQGWVHEQFF. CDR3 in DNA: TGTGCCAGCAGCTTGGTTCCCCAGGGTTGGGTGCATGAGCAGTTCTTC.

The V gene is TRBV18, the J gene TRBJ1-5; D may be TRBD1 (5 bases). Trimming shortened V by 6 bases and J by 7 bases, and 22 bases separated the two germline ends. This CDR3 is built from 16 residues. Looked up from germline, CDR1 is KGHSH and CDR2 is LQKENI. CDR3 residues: CASSTGAGRSAQPQHF. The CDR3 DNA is TGTGCCAGCTCTACCGGGGCAGGACGGTCAGCCCAGCCCCAGCATTTT.

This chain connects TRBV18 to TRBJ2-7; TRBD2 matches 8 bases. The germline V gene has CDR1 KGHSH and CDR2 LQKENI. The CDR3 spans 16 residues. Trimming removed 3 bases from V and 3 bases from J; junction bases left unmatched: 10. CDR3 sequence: CASSPWPSGPHYEQYF. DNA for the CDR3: TGTGCCAGCTCACCTTGGCCTAGCGGGCCCCACTACGAGCAGTACTTC.

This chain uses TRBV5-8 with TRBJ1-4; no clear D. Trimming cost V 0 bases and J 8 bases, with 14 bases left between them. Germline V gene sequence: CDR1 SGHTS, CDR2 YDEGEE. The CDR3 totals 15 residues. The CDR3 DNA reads TGTGCCAGCAGCTTGGGAGGATACACGGAGGAAAAACTGTTTTTT. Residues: CASSLGGYTEEKLFF.

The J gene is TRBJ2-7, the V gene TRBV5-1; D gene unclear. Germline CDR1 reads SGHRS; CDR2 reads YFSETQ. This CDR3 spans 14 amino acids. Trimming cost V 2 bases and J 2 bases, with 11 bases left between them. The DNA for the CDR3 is TGCGCCAGCAGCTTTCCAGAAGGGCCCTACGAGCAGTACTTC. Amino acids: CASSFPEGPYEQYF. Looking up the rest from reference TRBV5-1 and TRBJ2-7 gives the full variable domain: KAGVTQTPRYLIKTRGQQVTLSCSPISGHRSVSWYQQTPGQGLQFLFEYFSETQRNKGNFPGRFSGRQFSNSRSEMNVSTLELGDSALYLCASSFPEGPYEQYFGPGTRLTVT.

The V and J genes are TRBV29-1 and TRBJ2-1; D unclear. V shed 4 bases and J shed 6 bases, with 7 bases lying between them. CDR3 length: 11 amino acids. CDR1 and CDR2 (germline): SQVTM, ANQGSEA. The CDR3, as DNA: TGCAGCGTTGGGCGGAGCAATGAGCAGTTCTTC. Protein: CSVGRSNEQFF.

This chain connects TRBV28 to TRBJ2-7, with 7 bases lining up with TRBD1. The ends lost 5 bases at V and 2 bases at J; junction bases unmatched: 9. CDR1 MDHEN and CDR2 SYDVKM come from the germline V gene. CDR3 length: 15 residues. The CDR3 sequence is CASSRDRAMTYEQYF. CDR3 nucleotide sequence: TGTGCCAGCAGTCGTGACAGGGCCATGACCTACGAGCAGTACTTC.

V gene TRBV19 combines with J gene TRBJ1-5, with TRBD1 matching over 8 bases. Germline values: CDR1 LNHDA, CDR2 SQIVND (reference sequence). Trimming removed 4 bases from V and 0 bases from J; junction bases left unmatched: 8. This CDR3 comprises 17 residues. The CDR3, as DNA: TGTGCCAGTAGTACCCCTCCCGGGACAGGTAGCAATCAGCCCCAGCATTTT. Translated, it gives CASSTPPGTGSNQPQHF. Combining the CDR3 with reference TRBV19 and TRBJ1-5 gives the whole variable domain DGGITQSPKYLFRKEGQNVTLSCEQNLNHDAMYWYRQDPGQGLRLIYYSQIVNDFQKGDIAEGYSVSREKKESFPLTVTSAQKNPTAFYLCASSTPPGTGSNQPQHFGDGTRLSIL.

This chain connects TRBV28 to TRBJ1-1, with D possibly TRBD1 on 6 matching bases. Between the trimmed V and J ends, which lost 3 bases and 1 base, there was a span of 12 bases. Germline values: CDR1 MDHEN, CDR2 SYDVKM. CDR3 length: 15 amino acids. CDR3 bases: TGTGCCAGCAGTTTGTCGGGGGGCAGGAACACTGAAGCTTTCTTT. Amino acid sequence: CASSLSGGRNTEAFF. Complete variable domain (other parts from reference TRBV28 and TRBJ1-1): DVKVTQSSRYLVKRTGEKVFLECVQDMDHENMFWYRQDPGLGLRLIYFSYDVKMKEKGDIPEGYSVSREKKERFSLILESASTNQTSMYLCASSLSGGRNTEAFFGQGTRLTVV.

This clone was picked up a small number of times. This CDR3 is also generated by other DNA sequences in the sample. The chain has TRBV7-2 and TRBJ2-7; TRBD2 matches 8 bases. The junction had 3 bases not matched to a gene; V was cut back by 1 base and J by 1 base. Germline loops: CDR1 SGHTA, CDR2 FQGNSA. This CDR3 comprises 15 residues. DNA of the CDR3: TGTGCCAGCAGCTTAGGAGGGACTAGTTCCTACGAGCAGTACTTC. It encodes CASSLGGTSSYEQYF.

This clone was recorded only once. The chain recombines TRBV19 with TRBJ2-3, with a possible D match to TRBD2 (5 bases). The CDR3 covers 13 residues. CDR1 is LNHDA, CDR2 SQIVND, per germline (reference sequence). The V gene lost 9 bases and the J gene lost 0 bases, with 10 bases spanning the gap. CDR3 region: CARSGRSTDTQYF. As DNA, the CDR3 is TGTGCCAGGAGCGGACGGAGCACAGATACGCAGTATTTT.

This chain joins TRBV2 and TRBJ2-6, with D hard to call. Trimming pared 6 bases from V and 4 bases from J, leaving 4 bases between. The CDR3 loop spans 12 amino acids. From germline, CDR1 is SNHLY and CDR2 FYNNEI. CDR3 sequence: CASSPGANVLTF. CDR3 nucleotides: TGTGCCAGCAGCCCCGGGGCCAACGTCCTGACTTTC.

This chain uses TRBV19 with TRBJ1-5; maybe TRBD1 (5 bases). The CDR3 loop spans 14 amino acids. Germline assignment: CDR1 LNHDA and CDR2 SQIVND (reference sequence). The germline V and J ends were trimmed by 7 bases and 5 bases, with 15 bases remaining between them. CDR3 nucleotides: TGTGCCAGTACCCGGGACGGGGACGATCAGCCCCAGCATTTT. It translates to CASTRDGDDQPQHF.

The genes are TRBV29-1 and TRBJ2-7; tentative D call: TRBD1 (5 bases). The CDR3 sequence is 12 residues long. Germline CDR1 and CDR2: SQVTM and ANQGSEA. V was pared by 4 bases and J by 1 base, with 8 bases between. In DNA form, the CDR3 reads TGCAGCGTTGTAAAGGGGTCCTACGAGCAGTACTTC. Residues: CSVVKGSYEQYF.